One and the same sample provided the 30 T cell receptor beta chains below, sequenced in a study of CD8 T cells in Susac syndrome. Reverse transcription of roughly 0.5 to 1 ug RNA was carried out with random hexamers. TCRdb re-called the immunoSEQ multiplex PCR reads through MiXCR, storing one row per CDR3 protein. The sample lists tens of thousands of distinct CDR3 sequences; 90% to 95% were seen once. Sequencing was carried out using CD8+ T cells from PBMCs. These receptors all stem from a human donor with Susac syndrome.

The V call is TRBV27, the J call TRBJ1-3; 7 nucleotides align to TRBD1. There are 16 residues in the CDR3. The germline CDR1 and CDR2 sequences are MNHEY and SMNVEV (reference sequence). V trimming: 3 bases; J trimming: 0 bases; junction bases outside the gene matches: 5. DNA of the CDR3: TGTGCCAGCAGTTTTATGACAGGGCCCTCTGGAAACACCATATATTTT. This translates into CASSFMTGPSGNTIYF.

This chain connects TRBV2 to TRBJ1-1, with TRBD1 matching over 8 bases. This CDR3 is 14 amino acids long. V was clipped by 7 bases and J by 5 bases; unmatched bases: 9. Germline values: CDR1 SNHLY, CDR2 FYNNEI. CDR3 DNA sequence: TGTGCCAGCACCATCCAGGGGGCGGGAACTGAAGCTTTCTTT. Translated: CASTIQGAGTEAFF.

The J gene is TRBJ2-3, the V gene TRBV5-1; TRBD1 aligns across 8 bases. The J segment lost 4 bases and the V segment lost 4 bases, leaving 8 bases of the junction unmatched. The length of the CDR3 is 15 residues. Germline V CDR1 and CDR2: SGHRS, YFSETQ. The CDR3 nucleotides are TGCGCCAGCAGCGCGGGACAGGTAACAGCAGATACGCAGTATTTT. Translating gives CASSAGQVTADTQYF.

The gene calls are TRBV12-3 or TRBV12-4 and TRBJ2-2; 9 bases are shared with TRBD2. V shed 3 bases, J shed 7 bases, and the junction held 6 bases outside the gene matches. The length of the CDR3 is 15 residues. The CDR3 region is CASSFETSGFGELFF. The CDR3 DNA sequence: TGTGCCAGCAGTTTCGAGACTAGCGGTTTCGGGGAGCTGTTTTTT.

V usage is TRBV5-1 and J usage is TRBJ1-1; possibly TRBD1 for D (5 bases). V lost 0 bases and J 5 bases, leaving 14 bases between the germline ends. Looked up from germline, CDR1 is SGHRS and CDR2 is YFSETQ. The length of the CDR3 is 15 residues. CDR3 DNA sequence: TGCGCCAGCAGCTTGGGTCGGGGCGTGGAAACTGAAGCTTTCTTT. Translating it yields CASSLGRGVETEAFF.

The chain couples TRBV5-4 to TRBJ2-5; TRBD2 aligns across 11 bases. CDR1 and CDR2 from the germline V gene are SGHNT and YYREEE (reference sequence). The CDR3 length is 15 residues. J lost 7 bases, V lost 2 bases, and 7 bases had no gene match. CDR3 in DNA: TGTGCCAGCAGCTTCGGGACTAGCGGACCGGGGACCCAGTACTTC. As protein: CASSFGTSGPGTQYF. Full variable domain (rest looked up from reference TRBV5-4 and TRBJ2-5): ETGVTQSPTHLIKTRGQQVTLRCSSQSGHNTVSWYQQALGQGPQFIFQYYREEENGRGNFPPRFSGLQFPNYSSELNVNALELDDSALYLCASSFGTSGPGTQYFGPGTRLLVL.

This chain uses TRBV5-1 with TRBJ2-2; D gene uncertain. The CDR3 sequence is 14 residues long. Germline CDR1 SGHRS, CDR2 YFSETQ. The V end lost 0 bases, the J end lost 5 bases, and 8 bases lay between the germline ends. This chain's CDR3 is CASSLGIGTGELFF. CDR3 nucleotide sequence: TGCGCCAGCAGCTTGGGCATAGGTACCGGGGAGCTGTTTTTT.

The genes are TRBV7-3 and TRBJ2-7; the D gene is possibly TRBD1 (5 bases). Trimming cost V 2 bases and J 5 bases, with 10 bases left between them. This CDR3 is built from 13 residues. Germline-derived CDR1 and CDR2 are SGHTA and FQGTGA. CDR3 loop: CASSLQGRDEQYF. Here the CDR3 DNA reads TGTGCCAGCAGCTTACAGGGTAGGGACGAGCAGTACTTC.

The chain recombines TRBV27 with TRBJ1-1; possible D gene TRBD1, 5 bases. This CDR3 spans 13 amino acids. V was cut by 5 bases and J by 2 bases, with 9 bases left in between. Germline CDR1 reads MNHEY; CDR2 reads SMNVEV (reference sequence). CDR3: CASSIGHNTEAFF. The CDR3 nucleotides are TGTGCCAGCAGTATCGGACACAACACTGAAGCTTTCTTT.

CDR3 protein: CASSQVLGLAFNEQFF. In DNA form, the CDR3 reads TGCGCCAGCAGCCAAGTTCTTGGTCTAGCGTTTAATGAGCAGTTCTTC. The rearrangement joins TRBV4-3 to TRBJ2-1, with D perhaps TRBD2 (6 bases). CDR3 length equals 16 residues. The V gene's germline CDR1 is LGHNA and CDR2 YSLEER. The V and J ends lost 1 base and 7 bases respectively, with 17 bases between them.

The chain joins TRBV6-5 to TRBJ2-1; TRBD1 is a possible D gene (6 bases). CDR3 length: 14 amino acids. V was cut by 2 bases and J by 7 bases, with 12 bases left in between. Germline V lookup: CDR1 MNHEY, CDR2 SVGAGI. CDR3 amino acids: CASSYGARGNEQFF. Here the CDR3 DNA reads TGTGCCAGCAGTTACGGGGCCAGGGGAAATGAGCAGTTCTTC.

This chain uses TRBV29-1 with TRBJ2-3; D not resolved. Germline V gives CDR1 SQVTM, CDR2 ANQGSEA. CDR3 length: 13 residues. Trimming removed 3 bases from V and 2 bases from J, with 9 bases in between. CDR3: CSVETPNTDTQYF. Here the CDR3 DNA reads TGCAGCGTTGAGACTCCGAACACAGATACGCAGTATTTT.

V usage is TRBV20-1 and J usage is TRBJ2-7, with 7 bases lining up with TRBD1. This CDR3 region has 14 residues. The J segment lost 5 bases and the V segment lost 5 bases, leaving 12 bases of the junction unmatched. The V gene's germline CDR1 is DFQATT and CDR2 SNEGSKA (reference sequence). The chain's CDR3 is CSADPGQVSNEQYF. For the CDR3, the DNA is TGCAGTGCTGATCCCGGACAGGTTTCAAACGAGCAGTACTTC.

V is TRBV7-9 and J is TRBJ1-2; 10 nucleotides line up with TRBD1. After removal of 5 bases from V and 8 bases from J, the junction contained 14 bases not matched to a gene. This CDR3 region has 16 residues. Per the germline V gene, CDR1 is SEHNR and CDR2 is FQNEAQ (reference sequence). CDR3 region: CASSELRDRGNYGYTF. The CDR3 DNA is TGTGCCAGCAGCGAACTGCGGGACAGGGGAAATTACGGCTACACCTTC.

This clonotype was seen a single time. This CDR3 is CASSYSGQGRNQPQHF. Here the CDR3 DNA reads TGTGCCAGCAGTTACTCGGGACAAGGACGCAATCAGCCCCAGCATTTT. The chain has TRBV6-6 and TRBJ1-5, with D tentatively TRBD1 (6 bases). CDR1 MNHNY and CDR2 SVGAGI come from the germline V gene (reference sequence). The germline V and J ends were trimmed by 0 bases and 2 bases, with 11 bases remaining between them. The CDR3 covers 16 residues.

The chain combines TRBV3-1 with TRBJ1-1; TRBD1 agrees at 7 bases. Germline trimming cut 0 bases from V and 1 base from J; bases unmatched to any gene: 2. The germline V gene encodes CDR1 LGHDT and CDR2 YNNKEL (reference sequence). The CDR3 extends over 15 amino acids. This chain's CDR3 is CASSQEEGANTEAFF. CDR3 nucleotides: TGTGCCAGCAGCCAAGAGGAGGGGGCGAACACTGAAGCTTTCTTT.

This chain joins TRBV3-1 and TRBJ1-1, with a possible D match to TRBD1 (6 bases). The CDR3 consists of 14 residues. Germline CDR1 reads LGHDT; CDR2 reads YNNKEL (reference sequence). V lost 4 bases and J lost 0, with 9 bases in between. The CDR3 sequence is CASSRGAVNTEAFF. In nucleotides, the CDR3 is TGTGCCAGCAGCCGGGGGGCCGTGAACACTGAAGCTTTCTTT.

The chain recombines TRBV3-1 with TRBJ2-1; D tentatively reads TRBD1 or TRBD2 (5 bases each). The length of the CDR3 is 12 residues. Between the trimmed V and J ends, which lost 6 bases and 12 bases, there was a span of 15 bases. Germline V gene lookup returns CDR1 LGHDT and CDR2 YNNKEL (reference sequence). The DNA for the CDR3 is TGTGCCAGCAGAGGGACGGAAAGGGTGCAGTTCTTC. It encodes CASRGTERVQFF.

V is TRBV29-1 and J is TRBJ1-1; weak D call: TRBD1 (6 bases). The germline V gene has CDR1 SQVTM and CDR2 ANQGSEA. The CDR3 totals 16 residues. The V gene lost 3 bases and the J gene lost 0 bases, with 17 bases spanning the gap. CDR3 protein: CSVEIRGMGLNTEAFF. In nucleotides, the CDR3 is TGCAGCGTTGAGATCAGGGGTATGGGCTTGAACACTGAAGCTTTCTTT.

This chain joins TRBV30 and TRBJ1-3; no reliable D call. Germline loops: CDR1 GTSNPN, CDR2 SVGIG (reference sequence). With 0 bases removed from V and 1 base from J, the gap between germline ends came to 4 bases. This CDR3 is built from 13 residues. Here the CDR3 DNA reads TGTGCCTGGAGTGTCGGGTCTGGAAACACCATATATTTT. Translating gives CAWSVGSGNTIYF.

CDR3 DNA: TGCAGTGCTAGAGATCGGAACAGGCTGTCCTACGAGCAGTACTTC. Its protein is CSARDRNRLSYEQYF. The rearrangement links TRBV20-1 to TRBJ2-7; tentative D call: TRBD1 (5 bases). V was pared by 0 bases and J by 1 base, with 13 bases between. CDR3 length equals 15 residues. The V gene's germline CDR1 is DFQATT and CDR2 SNEGSKA (reference sequence).

The rearrangement uses TRBV30 and TRBJ1-1, with 7 bases aligning to TRBD1. The V gene end was trimmed by 4 bases and the J gene end by 7 bases; junction bases not matched to a gene: 3. The CDR3 loop spans 11 amino acids. Per germline, CDR1 GTSNPN and CDR2 SVGIG (reference sequence). The CDR3 sequence: CAWNRGHEAFF. CDR3 coding DNA: TGTGCCTGGAACAGGGGCCATGAAGCTTTCTTT.

The CDR3, as DNA: TGCAGTGCTGGACGGACTAGCGGACGGTGGAATGAGCAGTTCTTC. Protein product: CSAGRTSGRWNEQFF. The V gene is TRBV20-1, the J gene TRBJ2-1, with 10 bases lining up with TRBD2. The CDR3 is 15 residues long. CDR1 and CDR2 (germline): DFQATT, SNEGSKA (reference sequence). Unmatched junction bases numbered 11, after V lost 5 bases and J lost 7 bases.

This chain uses TRBV27 with TRBJ2-1; no definite D call. Germline V CDR1 and CDR2: MNHEY, SMNVEV (reference sequence). The germline V and J ends were trimmed by 0 bases and 3 bases, with 6 bases remaining between them. CDR3 length: 14 residues. The CDR3 bases are TGTGCCAGCAGTTTATCAGGTCACTACAATGAGCAGTTCTTC. As protein: CASSLSGHYNEQFF.

This clonotype appeared once. The rearrangement uses TRBV7-2 and TRBJ1-2; D unresolved. V gave up 3 bases and J gave up 4 bases, with 9 bases separating them. Germline CDR1 reads SGHTA; CDR2 reads FQGNSA. The CDR3 sequence is 13 residues long. The chain's CDR3 is CASSLMGIYGYTF. CDR3 nucleotides: TGTGCCAGCAGCTTGATGGGGATCTATGGCTACACCTTC.

V usage is TRBV7-8 and J usage is TRBJ2-1; 15 positions agree with TRBD2. V was clipped by 5 bases and J by 7 bases; unmatched bases: 12. The CDR3 length is 18 residues. Germline V gives CDR1 SGHVS, CDR2 FQNEAQ. CDR3 residues: CASSNRTSGRAELNEQFF. CDR3 DNA sequence: TGTGCCAGCAGCAACCGGACTAGCGGGAGGGCCGAGTTGAATGAGCAGTTCTTC.

The CDR3 here is CSVEEVAGLTDTQYF. CDR3 DNA sequence: TGCAGCGTTGAGGAAGTAGCGGGACTGACAGATACGCAGTATTTT. The J gene is TRBJ2-3, the V gene TRBV29-1, with 8 nucleotides matching TRBD2. CDR1 is SQVTM, CDR2 ANQGSEA, per germline. Trimming at V came to 3 bases and at J to 3 bases, leaving 8 bases not matched to a gene. The CDR3 has 15 residues.

V gene TRBV10-3 combines with J gene TRBJ2-3, with a weak D call TRBD1 (6 bases). The CDR3 consists of 14 residues. V was shortened by 6 bases and J by 2 bases, with 12 bases between the two germline ends. The germline V gene encodes CDR1 ENHRY and CDR2 SYGVKD. Here the CDR3 reads CAISRDTDTDTQYF. The CDR3 DNA follows: TGTGCCATCAGCCGGGACACCGACACAGATACGCAGTATTTT.

This chain uses TRBV20-1 with TRBJ1-2, with 8 bases lining up with TRBD1. Losses at the gene ends were 4 bases for V and 4 bases for J; bases not matched to a gene: 8. Germline V gene lookup returns CDR1 DFQATT and CDR2 SNEGSKA (reference sequence). The CDR3 sequence is 14 residues long. Written as DNA, the CDR3 is TGCAGTGCTACCCTCCCGGACAGGGTCTATGGCTACACCTTC. This gives the protein CSATLPDRVYGYTF.

Only a few counts were recorded for this clonotype. CDR3 sequence: CASSYEGETQYF. CDR3 DNA: TGTGCCAGCAGTTACGAGGGGGAGACCCAGTACTTC. The rearrangement joins TRBV6-2 or TRBV6-3 to TRBJ2-5; possibly TRBD1 or TRBD2 for D (5 bases each). CDR3 length equals 12 residues. The ends were cut back, 2 bases at V and 5 bases at J, with 6 bases in the middle. Per the germline V gene, CDR1 is MNHEY and CDR2 is SVGEGT.